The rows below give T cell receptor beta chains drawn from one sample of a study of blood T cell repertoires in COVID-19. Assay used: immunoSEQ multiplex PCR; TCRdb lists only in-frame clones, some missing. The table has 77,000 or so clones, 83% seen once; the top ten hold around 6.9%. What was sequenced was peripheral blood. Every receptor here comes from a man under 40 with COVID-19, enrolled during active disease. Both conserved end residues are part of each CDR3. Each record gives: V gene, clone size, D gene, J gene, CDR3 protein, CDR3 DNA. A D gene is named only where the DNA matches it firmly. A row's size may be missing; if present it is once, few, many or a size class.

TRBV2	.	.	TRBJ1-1	CASRPTVNTEAFF	TGTGCCAGCAGGCCTACAGTGAACACTGAAGCTTTCTTT
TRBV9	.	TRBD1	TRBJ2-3	CASSAETGWEDTQYF	TGTGCCAGCAGCGCAGAGACAGGGTGGGAAGATACGCAGTATTTT
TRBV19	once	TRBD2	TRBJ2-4	CASSALAGANIQYF	TGTGCCAGTAGTGCCTTAGCGGGGGCAAACATTCAGTACTTC
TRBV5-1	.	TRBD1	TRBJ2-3	CASSLGQGWADTQYF	TGCGCCAGCAGCTTGGGACAGGGGTGGGCAGATACGCAGTATTTT
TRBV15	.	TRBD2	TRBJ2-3	CATSRDLSGLTDTQYF	TGTGCCACCAGCCGAGATCTTAGCGGGTTAACAGATACGCAGTATTTT
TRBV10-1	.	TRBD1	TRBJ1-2	CATLARDRYGYTF	TGCGCCACCCTAGCCCGGGACAGATATGGCTACACCTTC
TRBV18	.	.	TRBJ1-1	CASSPPQGHTEAFF	TGTGCCAGCTCACCACCCCAGGGTCACACTGAAGCTTTCTTT
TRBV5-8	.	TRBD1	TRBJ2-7	CASSLHRGANEQYF	TGTGCCAGCAGCTTGCACAGGGGAGCGAACGAGCAGTACTTC
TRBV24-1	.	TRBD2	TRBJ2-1	CATSDVNPGRDNEQFF	TGTGCCACCAGTGATGTAAACCCCGGGAGGGACAATGAGCAGTTCTTC
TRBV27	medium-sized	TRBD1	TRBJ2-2	CASSTGDTGELFF	TGTGCCAGCAGTACAGGGGACACCGGGGAGCTGTTTTTT
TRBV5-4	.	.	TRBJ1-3	CASSLGPQGNTIYF	TGTGCCAGCAGCTTGGGCCCACAGGGAAACACCATATATTTT
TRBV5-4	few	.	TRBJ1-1	CASSFSAGGNTEAFF	TGTGCCAGCAGCTTTTCGGCGGGAGGGAACACTGAAGCTTTCTTT
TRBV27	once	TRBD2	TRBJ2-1	CASSRRGDGIAYNEQFF	TGTGCCAGCAGTCGGCGGGGGGATGGGATTGCCTACAATGAGCAGTTCTTC
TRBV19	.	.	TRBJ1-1	CASSPRVGNTEAFF	TGTGCCAGTAGTCCCCGGGTGGGGAACACTGAAGCTTTCTTT
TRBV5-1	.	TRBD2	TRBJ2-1	CASSSPERGPLNEQFF	TGCGCCAGCAGCTCCCCGGAGCGGGGCCCGTTAAATGAGCAGTTCTTC
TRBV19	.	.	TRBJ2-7	CASSIETSGYEQYF	TGTGCCAGTAGTATAGAGACTAGTGGCTACGAGCAGTACTTC
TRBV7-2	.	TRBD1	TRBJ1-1	CASSPQGARTEAFF	TGTGCCAGCAGCCCGCAGGGGGCACGTACTGAAGCTTTCTTT
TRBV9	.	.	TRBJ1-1	CASSVGGSSGVQGAFF	TGTGCCAGCAGCGTAGGAGGGTCGTCAGGGGTCCAAGGAGCTTTCTTT
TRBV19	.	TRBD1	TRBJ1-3	CASESGQAGNTIYF	TGTGCCAGTGAATCGGGACAGGCTGGAAACACCATATATTTT